This is a list of T cell receptor beta chains from one sample in a study of blood T cell repertoires in COVID-19. Here immunoSEQ multiplex PCR was the method, and the copy in TCRdb shows in-frame clones only, minus some. This sample has 400,000 to 500,000 clones, with around nine tenths found just once. The specimen was PBMCs or T cells enriched from blood (not recorded which). All receptors come from a woman younger than 30 who had been exposed to COVID-19. Both conserved end residues are part of each CDR3. Fields, in order: clone size, V gene, D gene, J gene, CDR3 protein, CDR3 DNA. D genes are given only for firm matches. Some rows have no size entry. The others give once, few or many, or a class for an expanded clone.

-,TRBV7-6,-,TRBJ1-2,CASSLAPSGPNYGYTF,TGTGCCAGCAGCTTAGCCCCTTCAGGGCCTAACTATGGCTACACCTTC
-,TRBV6-4,-,TRBJ1-1,CASSVEVNTEAFF,TGTGCCAGCAGCGTCGAGGTGAACACTGAAGCTTTCTTT
few,TRBV12-5,TRBD2,TRBJ2-1,CASGLTLAGLNEQFF,TGTGCTAGTGGTTTAACCCTAGCGGGCCTGAATGAGCAGTTCTTC
-,TRBV28,TRBD2,TRBJ2-3,CASSSLAGGGTDTQYF,TGTGCCAGCAGTTCCCTAGCGGGGGGAGGGACAGATACGCAGTATTTT
-,TRBV6-4,-,TRBJ2-1,CASSEQTSVLLSSYNEQFF,TGTGCCAGCAGTGAACAGACCTCAGTACTCCTCAGCTCCTACAATGAGCAGTTCTTC
-,TRBV27,-,TRBJ2-1,CASSLRERLGNEQFF,TGTGCCAGCAGTTTGAGGGAGAGGTTAGGGAATGAGCAGTTCTTC
once,TRBV19,-,TRBJ1-2,CASSTDIFYGYTF,TGTGCCAGTAGCACTGACATCTTCTATGGCTACACCTTC
few,TRBV7-2,TRBD1,TRBJ1-2,CASSPYRGSMGYTF,TGTGCCAGCAGCCCCTACAGGGGAAGTATGGGCTACACCTTC
few,TRBV19,TRBD1,TRBJ1-2,CASSFAGTGTYGYTF,TGTGCCAGTAGTTTTGCTGGGACAGGGACCTATGGCTACACCTTC
-,TRBV9,-,TRBJ1-2,CASSVVSQVPSYTF,TGTGCCAGCAGCGTAGTGTCACAGGTTCCTAGCTACACCTTC
-,TRBV3-1/TRBV3-2,-,TRBJ1-1,CASSIRGTEAFF,TGTGCCAGCAGCATAAGGGGGACTGAAGCTTTCTTT
-,TRBV5-1,TRBD1,TRBJ2-1,CASSLGRGQYNEQFF,TGCGCCAGCAGCTTGGGCAGGGGACAGTACAATGAGCAGTTCTTC
-,TRBV7-9,TRBD2,TRBJ2-7,CASSGEGSYSYEQYF,TGTGCCAGCAGCGGGGAGGGTAGCTACTCCTACGAGCAGTACTTC
once,TRBV27,-,TRBJ2-7,CASSRTDSSSYEQYF,TGTGCCAGCAGTCGGACTGATTCGAGCTCCTACGAGCAGTACTTC
-,TRBV5-1,-,TRBJ1-2,CASSLVVMSGGYGYTF,TGCGCCAGCAGCTTGGTTGTTATGTCTGGCGGCTATGGCTACACCTTC
few,TRBV7-9,-,TRBJ1-1,CASSLDRNTEAFF,TGTGCCAGCAGCTTAGACAGGAACACTGAAGCTTTCTTT
-,TRBV15,-,TRBJ1-2,CATSRDLVGADGYTF,TGTGCCACCAGCAGAGATTTAGTTGGGGCTGATGGCTACACCTTC
-,TRBV5-1,-,TRBJ1-1,CASSLRDMNTEAFF,TGCGCCAGCAGCTTGCGGGATATGAACACTGAAGCTTTCTTT
-,TRBV6-5,TRBD1,TRBJ1-6,CASSPQTGSNSPLHF,TGTGCCAGCAGTCCCCAGACAGGGAGTAATTCACCCCTCCACTTT
-,TRBV28,-,TRBJ2-1,CASSVTGDYNEQFF,TGTGCCAGCAGCGTTACCGGGGACTACAATGAGCAGTTCTTC
-,TRBV4-2,-,TRBJ2-3,CASSQGHSGNWADTQYF,TGTGCCAGCAGCCAGGGCCATAGCGGAAATTGGGCAGATACGCAGTATTTT
-,TRBV28,-,TRBJ1-5,CASSLTAYSNQPQHF,TGTGCCAGCAGTTTGACAGCTTATAGCAATCAGCCCCAGCATTTT
-,TRBV6-7,-,TRBJ2-2,CASSYSATRGCYTGELFF,TGTGCCAGCAGTTACTCGGCGACGAGAGGGTGTTACACCGGGGAGCTGTTTTTT
few,TRBV11-3,TRBD2,TRBJ2-3,CASSPGLAGEMGTDTQYF,TGTGCCAGCAGCCCGGGACTAGCGGGAGAGATGGGCACAGATACGCAGTATTTT
few,TRBV19,-,TRBJ1-6,CASQMNSPLHF,TGTGCCAGCCAGATGAATTCACCCCTCCACTTT
-,TRBV25-1,TRBD1,TRBJ1-3,CASSVRDRASGNTIYF,TGTGCCAGCAGTGTCCGGGACAGAGCCTCTGGAAACACCATATATTTT
few,TRBV19,TRBD1,TRBJ1-2,CASSTRQGYGYTF,TGTGCCAGTAGTACAAGACAGGGCTATGGCTACACCTTC
-,TRBV24-1,-,TRBJ1-2,CATSDYETGPNYGYTF,TGTGCCACCAGTGATTACGAGACAGGTCCTAACTATGGCTACACCTTC
-,TRBV29-1,TRBD1,TRBJ1-1,CSVQGANTEAFF,TGCAGCGTGCAGGGGGCGAACACTGAAGCTTTCTTT
-,TRBV7-3,TRBD2,TRBJ2-2,CASSRGAGVTGELFF,TGTGCCAGCAGCCGAGGAGCGGGGGTCACCGGGGAGCTGTTTTTT
-,TRBV24-1,TRBD2,TRBJ2-2,CATSVWEGGELFF,TGTGCCACCAGTGTCTGGGAGGGCGGGGAGCTGTTTTTT
few,TRBV6-2/TRBV6-3,-,TRBJ2-1,CASSYPRGGRDEQFF,TGTGCCAGCAGTTACCCTAGGGGGGGGCGGGATGAGCAGTTCTTC
-,TRBV5-6,TRBD1,TRBJ2-7,CASRQQGYYEQYF,TGTGCCAGCCGACAACAGGGGTACTACGAGCAGTACTTC
-,TRBV7-3,TRBD2,TRBJ2-2,CASSPGTSGVTGELFF,TGTGCCAGCAGCCCAGGGACTAGCGGGGTAACCGGGGAGCTGTTTTTT
-,TRBV7-9,-,TRBJ1-5,CASSLFRGRGGFQPQHF,TGTGCCAGCAGCTTATTCCGGGGGCGCGGGGGTTTTCAGCCCCAGCATTTT
-,TRBV6-2/TRBV6-3,-,TRBJ2-7,CASSDPGLPTYEQYF,TGTGCCAGCAGTGACCCGGGACTTCCCACCTACGAGCAGTACTTC
-,TRBV28,TRBD2,TRBJ2-7,CASIRSGSKEQYF,TGTGCCAGCATCAGAAGCGGGAGTAAAGAGCAGTACTTC
-,TRBV7-8,TRBD2,TRBJ2-5,CASSLASGLADRETQYF,TGTGCCAGCAGCTTAGCTTCCGGACTAGCGGACCGGGAGACCCAGTACTTC
-,TRBV9,-,TRBJ2-2,CASSVVLAPTGELFF,TGTGCCAGCAGCGTTGTGCTGGCCCCTACCGGGGAGCTGTTTTTT
-,TRBV5-1,TRBD1,TRBJ2-5,CASSPVPGQGTYGRETQYF,TGCGCCAGCAGCCCGGTCCCGGGACAGGGAACCTACGGTCGGGAGACCCAGTACTTC
-,TRBV7-8,TRBD2,TRBJ2-2,CASSSTPRTSGGWMAGELFF,TGTGCCAGCAGCTCGACCCCGAGGACTAGCGGGGGGTGGATGGCCGGGGAGCTGTTTTTT
-,TRBV27,TRBD2,TRBJ2-7,CASSLTSGRYEQYF,TGTGCCAGCAGTCTGACTAGCGGGCGATACGAGCAGTACTTC
-,TRBV5-1,TRBD2,TRBJ2-3,CASSYWPGTSTTDTQYF,TGCGCCAGCAGTTATTGGCCCGGGACTAGCACCACAGATACGCAGTATTTT
few,TRBV28,-,TRBJ1-5,CASSYGDQPQHF,TGTGCCAGCAGCTATGGTGATCAGCCCCAGCATTTT
-,TRBV7-2,-,TRBJ2-7,CASSTRVSYEQYF,TGTGCCAGCAGCACCAGGGTTTCCTACGAGCAGTACTTC
-,TRBV10-2,TRBD1,TRBJ1-2,CASSPGQGVYGYTF,TGCGCCAGCAGCCCGGGACAGGGAGTCTATGGCTACACCTTC
-,TRBV5-1,-,TRBJ2-3,CASSWTGVTDTQYF,TGCGCCAGCAGCTGGACTGGAGTCACAGATACGCAGTATTTT
-,TRBV2,TRBD1,TRBJ1-5,CASKWQGVRQPQHF,TGTGCCAGCAAATGGCAGGGGGTAAGACAGCCCCAGCATTTT
few,TRBV19,-,TRBJ1-5,CASERGYSNQPQHF,TGTGCCAGTGAGAGGGGGTATAGCAATCAGCCCCAGCATTTT
-,TRBV28,-,TRBJ1-2,CASSFHSTGSYGYTF,TGTGCCAGCAGTTTCCACTCGACAGGATCTTATGGCTACACCTTC
-,TRBV6-5,TRBD1,TRBJ2-7,CASSSGQVGEQYF,TGTGCCAGCAGTTCGGGACAGGTGGGCGAGCAGTACTTC
-,TRBV19,TRBD1,TRBJ2-7,CASSINRGTGYEQYF,TGTGCCAGTAGTATCAACAGGGGCACAGGCTACGAGCAGTACTTC
-,TRBV7-2,TRBD2,TRBJ2-7,CASSLGTSGSIFYEQYF,TGTGCCAGCAGCTTAGGGACTAGCGGGAGTATATTTTACGAGCAGTACTTC